The 9 T cell receptor beta chains below all came from one sample that was sequenced in a study of low-dose radiotherapy and immunotherapy resistance in tumors. cDNA synthesis used a TRAV/TRBV-specific primer set for both chains. A roughly 20-cycle PCR with a constant-region primer and V-primer adapter amplified TCRs. TCRdb re-analysed the reads in MiXCR, keeping a single row per CDR3 protein. The sample consists of 59,000 or so distinct CDR3 sequences, less than 30% of them appearing once. Time point defined: before trial treatment. The sample here was PBMCs, taken before treatment. Receptors originate from a male donor with rectosigmoid adenocarcinoma.

Ten or more counts support this clonotype. The chain is built from TRBV28 and TRBJ2-6; 8 positions match TRBD1. J lost 0 bases, V lost 8 bases, and 15 bases had no gene match. The germline V gene encodes CDR1 MDHEN and CDR2 SYDVKM. CDR3 length: 19 residues. CDR3 sequence reads: CASWSVLGQGPSGANVLTF. The CDR3 DNA reads as TGTGCCAGCTGGAGTGTCCTTGGACAGGGACCCTCTGGGGCCAACGTCCTGACTTTC. The full variable domain, completed using reference TRBV28 and TRBJ2-6, is DVKVTQSSRYLVKRTGEKVFLECVQDMDHENMFWYRQDPGLGLRLIYFSYDVKMKEKGDIPEGYSVSREKKERFSLILESASTNQTSMYLCASWSVLGQGPSGANVLTFGAGSRLTVL.

A note on this clonotype: The DNA is left out, because the CDR3 cannot be placed on it with certainty; the CDR3 is given as TCRdb lists it. The V call is TRBV29-1, the J call TRBJ2-2; the DNA was not compared with TRBD1, the D call given in the table. Germline CDR1 is SQVTM and CDR2 is ANQGSEA. The CDR3 spans 13 amino acids, including both terminal residues. The CDR3 region is CIGQGFSGELFFF.

This clonotype was seen at least ten times. The chain joins TRBV20-1 to TRBJ2-7; TRBD1 agrees at 8 bases. The V gene's germline CDR1 is DFQATT and CDR2 SNEGSKA (reference sequence). V was clipped by 5 bases and J by 0 bases; unmatched bases: 9. The CDR3 has 15 residues. Here the CDR3 DNA reads TGCAGTGCTTCTTCGGACAGGGCGTACTCCTACGAGCAGTACTTC. Encoded protein: CSASSDRAYSYEQYF.

This clonotype was seen many times. This chain joins TRBV28 and TRBJ1-4; D not resolved. The V end lost 4 bases, the J end lost 7 bases, and 10 bases lay between the germline ends. Germline V lookup: CDR1 MDHEN, CDR2 SYDVKM. There are 13 residues in the CDR3. For the CDR3, the DNA is TGTGCCAGCAGTTCGCCTGTGGGTGAAAAACTGTTTTTT. It yields the protein CASSSPVGEKLFF. The variable domain in full, completed from reference TRBV28 and TRBJ1-4, reads DVKVTQSSRYLVKRTGEKVFLECVQDMDHENMFWYRQDPGLGLRLIYFSYDVKMKEKGDIPEGYSVSREKKERFSLILESASTNQTSMYLCASSSPVGEKLFFGSGTQLSVL.

This clonotype was detected ten times or more. The chain uses TRBV19 and TRBJ2-1, with TRBD2 identical over 8 bases. This CDR3 has 15 amino acids. The germline CDR1 and CDR2 sequences are LNHDA and SQIVND (reference sequence). The V and J ends lost 4 bases and 6 bases, in that order; junction bases with no gene match: 8. In DNA form, the CDR3 reads TGTGCCAGTAGTACCGGGTTTGGGACTAGCAATGAGCAGTTCTTC. It specifies CASSTGFGTSNEQFF.

The rearrangement joins TRBV29-1 to TRBJ1-2; D is perhaps TRBD1 (6 bases). V lost 2 bases and J lost 5, with 12 bases in between. CDR3 size: 13 residues. Per the germline V gene, CDR1 is SQVTM and CDR2 is ANQGSEA. The CDR3 nucleotides are TGCAGCGTTGAAAGGGGGTCGGGGTATGGCTACACCTTC. It translates to CSVERGSGYGYTF.

This clonotype was recorded many times. The V call is TRBV6-2 or TRBV6-3, the J call TRBJ2-6; 8 bases are a match to TRBD1. The CDR3 runs to 14 residues. V gave up 5 bases and J gave up 3 bases; unmatched junction bases: 0. Germline-derived CDR1 and CDR2 are MNHEY and SVGEGT. CDR3 region: CASSTGGGANVLTF. For the CDR3, the DNA is TGTGCCAGCAGTACAGGGGGTGGGGCCAACGTCCTGACTTTC.

This clonotype was counted at least ten times. The chain employs TRBV11-2 and TRBJ2-1; D is unclear. Deletions cut 5 bases from V and 10 bases from J, with 15 bases between. The germline V gene has CDR1 SGHAT and CDR2 FQNNGV. This CDR3 comprises 13 residues. The CDR3 region has the DNA TGTGCCAGCAGCCTCGCCAGCGTAGCCGAGCAGTTCTTC. This translates into CASSLASVAEQFF.

Note on this clonotype: The likely explanation is a read error, given a far larger clone one base away. The V gene is TRBV28, the J gene TRBJ2-1, with D perhaps given as TRBD1 or TRBD2 (5 bases each). This CDR3 has 14 residues. V lost 5 bases and J 13 bases, leaving 21 bases between the germline ends. Germline loops: CDR1 MDHEN, CDR2 SYDVKM. The CDR3 region has the DNA TGTGCCAGCAGTGCAGGGTGGAGGAAAGAGACCCAGTTCTTC. It codes for CASSAGWRKETQFF.